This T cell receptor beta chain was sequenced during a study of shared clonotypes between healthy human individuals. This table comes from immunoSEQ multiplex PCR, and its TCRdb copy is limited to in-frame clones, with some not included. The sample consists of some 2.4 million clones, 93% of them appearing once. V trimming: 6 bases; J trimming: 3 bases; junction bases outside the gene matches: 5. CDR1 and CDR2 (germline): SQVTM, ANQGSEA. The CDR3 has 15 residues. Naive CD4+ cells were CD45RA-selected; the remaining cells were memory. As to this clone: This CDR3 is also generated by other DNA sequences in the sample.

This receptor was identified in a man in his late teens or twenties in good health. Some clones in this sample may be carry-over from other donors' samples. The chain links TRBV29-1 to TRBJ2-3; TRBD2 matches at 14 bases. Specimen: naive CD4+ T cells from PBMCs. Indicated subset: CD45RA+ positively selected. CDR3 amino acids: CSVAGTSGSTDTQYF. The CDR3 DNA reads TGCAGCGTGGCCGGGACTAGCGGGAGTACAGATACGCAGTATTTT.